This T cell receptor (beta chain) was obtained from a study of T-cell reconstitution after alpha-beta-depleted transplantation in children. During its preparation, the TCRbeta library received unique molecular identifiers. MiXCR, run by TCRdb on the PCR reads, gives a single entry per CDR3 protein. In the table there are about 400,000 distinct CDR3 sequences, approximately 20% of which are singletons. This clonotype was seen repeatedly, ten times or more. The CDR3 spans 16 residues. Germline V gives CDR1 MDHEN, CDR2 SYDVKM. Trimming left V 3 bases short and J 4 bases short, with 16 bases between. The input for sequencing was PBMCs from the stem cell graft donor, taken from the stem cell graft. V usage is TRBV28 and J usage is TRBJ1-5; D perhaps matches TRBD1 (5 bases). The sequence was collected from a human donor who donated a stem cell graft to a child with acute myeloid leukemia. CDR3 DNA: TGTGCCAGCAGTTTCAACAACGGACAAATGAATCAGCCCCAGCATTTT. Translating gives CASSFNNGQMNQPQHF.